These 24 T cell receptor beta chains were sequenced from one sample in a study of T cells after yellow fever vaccination. TCRdb re-derived calls from the 5' RACE reads in MiXCR, one entry per CDR3 protein. The sample lists around 310,000 distinct CDR3 sequences; 8.5% to 10% were seen once. Sample: PBMCs, taken on the day of the first yellow fever vaccination. These receptor sequences come from a man younger than 35 who received the YFV17D yellow fever vaccine.

In its sample, this clonotype was seen many times. DNA for the CDR3: TGTGCCAGCAGCCAAGATGCGGGACAGCAAGAGACCCAGTACTTC. Protein product: CASSQDAGQQETQYF. The rearrangement links TRBV3-1 to TRBJ2-5; TRBD1 is a possible D gene (7 bases). The CDR3 runs to 15 residues. V lost 0 bases and J lost 2, with 10 bases in between. Per the germline V gene, CDR1 is LGHDT and CDR2 is YNNKEL (reference sequence).

This chain links TRBV5-5 with TRBJ2-1; TRBD1 might be the D (5 bases). Trimming stripped 4 bases from V and 4 bases from J, with 15 bases between. Germline-derived CDR1 and CDR2 are SGHKS and YYEKEE (reference sequence). The CDR3 is 15 residues long. The CDR3 loop reads CASSHRQLQYNEQFF. The CDR3 nucleotides read TGTGCCAGCAGCCACCGACAGTTGCAGTACAATGAGCAGTTCTTC.

This clonotype was seen more than once but under ten times. The chain links TRBV19 to TRBJ1-1, with a weak D call TRBD1 (5 bases). The CDR3 is 15 residues long. The germline V gene encodes CDR1 LNHDA and CDR2 SQIVND (reference sequence). V was shortened by 5 bases and J by 2 bases, with 15 bases between the two germline ends. CDR3 DNA sequence: TGTGCCAGTAGTTCGGGACTCCTGAATAACACTGAAGCTTTCTTT. It is translated as CASSSGLLNNTEAFF.

This clonotype was seen more than once but under ten times. The rearrangement links TRBV7-2 to TRBJ2-7, with D maybe TRBD2 (5 bases). With 0 bases removed from V and 3 bases from J, the gap between germline ends came to 12 bases. CDR3 length: 15 residues. Looked up from germline, CDR1 is SGHTA and CDR2 is FQGNSA. The DNA of the CDR3 is TGTGCCAGCAGCTTAGCGGCCCGGGGTATCTACGAGCAGTACTTC. Encoded protein: CASSLAARGIYEQYF.

This clonotype was detected ten times or more. The CDR3 DNA reads as TGTGCCAGCTCAACACGGGACAGGGGGCGACCCTACGAGCAGTACTTC. It translates to CASSTRDRGRPYEQYF. V usage is TRBV18 and J usage is TRBJ2-7; 12 bases agree with TRBD1. Losses at the gene ends were 5 bases for V and 2 bases for J; bases not matched to a gene: 7. CDR1 and CDR2 (germline): KGHSH, LQKENI. The CDR3 loop spans 16 amino acids.

This clonotype has only a few counts. This chain uses TRBV20-1 with TRBJ2-5, with TRBD1 matching 9 bases. V dropped 4 bases and J dropped 2; count of bases not matched to a gene: 14. CDR1 is DFQATT, CDR2 SNEGSKA, per germline (reference sequence). CDR3 length: 17 residues. This chain's CDR3 is CSAITWGQGGGQETQYF. The CDR3 region has the DNA TGCAGTGCTATCACATGGGGACAGGGAGGAGGGCAAGAGACCCAGTACTTC.

The rearrangement links TRBV2 to TRBJ1-4, with TRBD1 matching 8 bases. V lost 3 bases, J lost 7 bases, and 10 bases stayed unmatched. CDR1 and CDR2 (germline): SNHLY, FYNNEI. The CDR3 extends over 16 amino acids. Here the CDR3 DNA reads TGTGCCAGCAGTGACAGGGGGCAAGGGGTACTTGAAAAACTGTTTTTT. Encoded protein: CASSDRGQGVLEKLFF.

This clonotype was picked up many times. J is TRBJ1-1 and V is TRBV7-9; 8 nucleotides line up with TRBD1. Germline lookup yields CDR1 SEHNR and CDR2 FQNEAQ (reference sequence). V was clipped by 5 bases and J by 11 bases; unmatched bases: 4. This CDR3 is 11 amino acids long. The CDR3 DNA reads TGTGCCAGCAGCCCGGACAGGGACGCTTTCTTT. Translating it yields CASSPDRDAFF.

The rearrangement joins TRBV7-6 to TRBJ1-5; a weak D match, TRBD1 (5 bases). Trimming took 1 base from V and 4 from J, leaving 14 bases between them. The germline V gene encodes CDR1 SGHVS and CDR2 FNYEAQ. The CDR3 is 16 residues long. CDR3 sequence reads: CASSLVAGLGNQPQHF. DNA for the CDR3: TGTGCCAGCAGCTTAGTAGCAGGGTTGGGTAATCAGCCCCAGCATTTT.

The rearrangement uses TRBV20-1 and TRBJ2-3; unclear D gene. The CDR3 sequence is 14 residues long. CDR1 is DFQATT, CDR2 SNEGSKA, per germline (reference sequence). Trimming shortened V by 7 bases and J by 4 bases, and 18 bases separated the two germline ends. CDR3 region: CSDLGFEGPDTQYF. The CDR3 DNA reads TGCAGTGACCTAGGGTTCGAAGGCCCAGATACGCAGTATTTT.

The chain joins TRBV10-3 to TRBJ1-1, with TRBD1 matching 7 bases. Looked up from germline, CDR1 is ENHRY and CDR2 is SYGVKD. The CDR3 contains 14 residues. V shed 4 bases and J 3 bases; nucleotides not matched to a gene: 5. The CDR3 DNA follows: TGTGCCATCAGTGGCCAGGGGGTAGACACTGAAGCTTTCTTT. It translates to CAISGQGVDTEAFF.

The V call is TRBV5-1, the J call TRBJ2-1; 8 nucleotides agree with TRBD1. Trimming removed 4 bases from V and 0 bases from J; junction bases left unmatched: 6. CDR1 and CDR2 (germline): SGHRS, YFSETQ. CDR3 length: 16 residues. The CDR3 sequence: CASSRDRPSSYNEQFF. The CDR3 DNA is TGCGCCAGCAGCCGGGACAGGCCGAGCTCCTACAATGAGCAGTTCTTC. Full variable domain (outside the CDR3, taken from reference TRBV5-1 and TRBJ2-1): KAGVTQTPRYLIKTRGQQVTLSCSPISGHRSVSWYQQTPGQGLQFLFEYFSETQRNKGNFPGRFSGRQFSNSRSEMNVSTLELGDSALYLCASSRDRPSSYNEQFFGPGTRLTVL.

This sequence joins TRBV9 and TRBJ1-5; D is unclear. The V end lost 3 bases, the J end lost 7 bases, and 14 bases lay between the germline ends. Germline V gene sequence: CDR1 SGDLS, CDR2 YYNGEE. The length of the CDR3 is 14 residues. CDR3 bases: TGTGCCAGCAGCGGAATTGGGGTTGGGCAGCCCCAGCATTTT. The encoded protein is CASSGIGVGQPQHF.

This clonotype has more than one count but fewer than ten. The J gene is TRBJ2-1, the V gene TRBV30; 10 bases align to TRBD1. The CDR3 consists of 16 residues. Germline assignment: CDR1 GTSNPN and CDR2 SVGIG (reference sequence). V lost 0 bases to trimming and J lost 4 bases; unmatched junction nucleotides: 6. The CDR3 DNA is TGTGCCTGGAGTGTACCCGGGACAGGGGCATACAATGAGCAGTTCTTC. Translation: CAWSVPGTGAYNEQFF.

CDR3 sequence: CASSLVRGTDYEQYF. The CDR3 DNA reads TGCGCCAGCAGCTTGGTACGGGGAACCGACTACGAGCAGTACTTC. This chain joins TRBV5-1 and TRBJ2-7; possibly TRBD2 for D (5 bases). The CDR3 contains 15 residues. Germline assignment: CDR1 SGHRS and CDR2 YFSETQ. Trimming shortened V by 0 bases and J by 3 bases, and 13 bases separated the two germline ends. Full variable domain (remainder filled in from reference TRBV5-1 and TRBJ2-7): KAGVTQTPRYLIKTRGQQVTLSCSPISGHRSVSWYQQTPGQGLQFLFEYFSETQRNKGNFPGRFSGRQFSNSRSEMNVSTLELGDSALYLCASSLVRGTDYEQYFGPGTRLTVT.

In this sample, this clonotype turned up a few times. This chain connects TRBV7-8 to TRBJ2-3, with TRBD2 identical over 12 bases. Germline values: CDR1 SGHVS, CDR2 FQNEAQ. Trimming took 2 bases from V and 0 from J; bases not matched to a gene: 6. This CDR3 is built from 18 residues. CDR3: CASSLRLAGASSTDTQYF. In DNA, the CDR3 is TGTGCCAGCAGCTTAAGACTAGCGGGGGCCTCTAGCACAGATACGCAGTATTTT. The entire variable domain, with the rest obtained from reference TRBV7-8 and TRBJ2-3, is as follows: GAGVSQSPRYKVAKRGQDVALRCDPISGHVSLFWYQQALGQGPEFLTYFQNEAQLDKSGLPSDRFFAERPEGSVSTLKIQRTQQEDSAVYLCASSLRLAGASSTDTQYFGPGTRLTVL.

The chain uses TRBV20-1 and TRBJ2-2, with TRBD1 matching 7 bases. Germline CDR1 and CDR2: DFQATT and SNEGSKA (reference sequence). The trim removed 6 bases at V and 1 base at J, leaving 8 bases unmatched. The CDR3 runs 15 residues. Written as DNA, the CDR3 is TGCAGTGCCCAGGGGGTCGGGGTGAACACCGGGGAGCTGTTTTTT. Translation: CSAQGVGVNTGELFF.

The chain uses TRBV20-1 and TRBJ2-1; 14 positions match TRBD2. Germline CDR1 DFQATT, CDR2 SNEGSKA (reference sequence). The V segment lost 6 bases and the J segment 6 bases; nucleotides outside the gene matches: 4. The length of the CDR3 is 14 residues. CDR3 nucleotides: TGCAGTGCAGAGGGACTAGCGGGGGTCAATGAGCAGTTCTTC. Translated, it gives CSAEGLAGVNEQFF.

This clonotype was counted at least ten times. The V call is TRBV7-2, the J call TRBJ1-2; D remains ambiguous. Germline V lookup: CDR1 SGHTA, CDR2 FQGNSA. Between the trimmed V and J ends, which lost 8 bases and 4 bases, there was a span of 11 bases. CDR3 length equals 12 residues. This CDR3 reads CASALGGYGYTF. CDR3 coding DNA: TGTGCCAGCGCCTTGGGTGGCTATGGCTACACCTTC.

The V and J genes are TRBV7-9 and TRBJ2-6; D is unclear. Germline V CDR1 and CDR2: SEHNR, FQNEAQ (reference sequence). The CDR3 is made up of 16 amino acids. Trimming cost V 4 bases and J 2 bases, with 12 bases left between them. CDR3 nucleotides: TGTGCCAGCAGCTCCCCGGCTACAACTGGGGCCAACGTCCTGACTTTC. Protein product: CASSSPATTGANVLTF.

This clonotype was counted a few times. The rearrangement uses TRBV20-1 and TRBJ2-7; 7 bases are a match to TRBD1. Per germline, CDR1 DFQATT and CDR2 SNEGSKA (reference sequence). The V gene end was trimmed by 4 bases and the J gene end by 3 bases; junction bases not matched to a gene: 3. This CDR3 has 12 amino acids. The CDR3 DNA reads as TGCAGTGCTACGGACAGGTACTACGAGCAGTACGTC. It encodes CSATDRYYEQYV.

This clonotype was found once. This chain uses TRBV12-5 with TRBJ1-1; D gene unclear. V lost 5 bases to trimming and J lost 0 bases, with 13 bases between them. From germline, CDR1 is LGHNT and CDR2 FRNRAP. The length of the CDR3 is 15 residues. The CDR3 spells CASGPGSTVNTEAFF. Written as DNA, the CDR3 is TGTGCTAGTGGTCCGGGGTCAACGGTGAACACTGAAGCTTTCTTT.

The rearrangement links TRBV7-2 to TRBJ1-2; 8 nucleotides align to TRBD1. The CDR3 consists of 14 residues. Germline assignment: CDR1 SGHTA and CDR2 FQGNSA. The junction had 5 bases not matched to a gene; V was cut back by 1 base and J by 7 bases. The CDR3 protein is CASSLVQGAGGYTF. CDR3 DNA sequence: TGTGCCAGCAGCTTAGTCCAGGGGGCGGGTGGCTACACCTTC.

The chain joins TRBV20-1 to TRBJ1-3; 9 bases agree with TRBD1. The CDR3 spans 14 residues. J lost 3 bases, V lost 5 bases, and 5 bases had no gene match. Germline CDR1 reads DFQATT; CDR2 reads SNEGSKA (reference sequence). This chain's CDR3 is CSALQGASGNTIYF. In DNA form, the CDR3 reads TGCAGTGCTTTACAGGGGGCCAGTGGAAACACCATATATTTT.